Listed here are 7 T cell receptor beta chains from one sample, sequenced in a study of immune evolution from preneoplasia to lung adenocarcinoma. Produced via immunoSEQ multiplex PCR; TCRdb's table is partial and in-frame only. This table has 8,000 to 10,000 clones, about 80% appearing once. Sequencing used FFPE minimally invasive lung adenocarcinoma tissue. The receptor set was obtained from a person aged 70 to 85 with lung adenocarcinoma. Some clones in this sample may be carry-over from other donors' samples.

The rearrangement joins TRBV30 to TRBJ1-5, with TRBD1 identical over 7 bases. CDR1 is GTSNPN, CDR2 SVGIG, per germline (reference sequence). The J segment lost 3 bases and the V segment lost 2 bases, leaving 4 bases of the junction unmatched. The CDR3 has 14 residues. The chain's CDR3 is CAWSSTGPNQPQHF. The CDR3 DNA sequence: TGTGCCTGGAGTTCGACAGGGCCCAATCAGCCCCAGCATTTT.

This rearrangement joins TRBV5-4 to TRBJ1-2; D remains ambiguous. V lost 0 bases and J 4 bases, leaving 7 bases between the germline ends. Looked up from germline, CDR1 is SGHNT and CDR2 is YYREEE (reference sequence). This CDR3 contains 13 residues. DNA of the CDR3: TGTGCCAGCAGCTTGGTGTCCTCCTATGGCTACACCTTC. Its translation is CASSLVSSYGYTF.

The table lists this clone with a count of one. The V gene is TRBV27, the J gene TRBJ2-5; no clear D gene. Germline V gene lookup returns CDR1 MNHEY and CDR2 SMNVEV (reference sequence). Trimming took off 8 bases at V and 11 bases at J, with 18 bases between the two ends. The CDR3 extends over 12 amino acids. The CDR3 coding sequence is TGTGCCAGCGGTGACCCCCGGATTGCACAGTACTTC. Translating it yields CASGDPRIAQYF.

The chain links TRBV6-1 to TRBJ1-2; D possibly corresponds to TRBD1 (5 bases). The V end lost 0 bases, the J end lost 4 bases, and 12 bases lay between the germline ends. This CDR3 is built from 15 residues. Germline CDR1 is MNHNS and CDR2 is SASEGT. This chain's CDR3 is CASSEALGGAYGYTF. CDR3 nucleotide sequence: TGTGCCAGCAGTGAAGCGCTCGGTGGGGCCTATGGCTACACCTTC.

The chain couples TRBV11-2 to TRBJ2-1; D perhaps matches TRBD1 (5 bases). The CDR3 has 16 amino acids. Germline V lookup: CDR1 SGHAT, CDR2 FQNNGV. V lost 4 bases, J lost 0 bases, and 13 bases lay in between. The CDR3 loop reads CASSWGGESSYNEQFF. The CDR3 DNA is TGTGCCAGCAGCTGGGGCGGAGAGAGCTCCTACAATGAGCAGTTCTTC.

This clone appeared a few times. The chain has TRBV5-1 and TRBJ2-7, with 10 bases that match TRBD1. The CDR3 runs to 14 residues. Germline-derived CDR1 and CDR2 are SGHRS and YFSETQ. The junction had 1 base not matched to a gene; V was cut back by 4 bases and J by 0 bases. CDR3 nucleotides: TGCGCCAGCAGCAGGGACAGGGGCTCCTACGAGCAGTACTTC. This sequence encodes CASSRDRGSYEQYF.

V is TRBV27 and J is TRBJ1-1; D unclear. The CDR3 length is 12 residues. Germline V lookup: CDR1 MNHEY, CDR2 SMNVEV (reference sequence). V lost 10 bases and J lost 4, with 13 bases in between. CDR3: CATGPLGTEAFF. The CDR3 DNA sequence: TGTGCCACCGGCCCCTTGGGCACTGAAGCTTTCTTT.